The clone carrying this T cell receptor beta chain has only a few counts. Its antigen is still unknown. These data originate in a study of cytomegalovirus exposure and HLA in healthy donors. Study findings and constraints: TCR beta chain V- and J-gene trimming was linked, in a later analysis, to a missense variant in DCLRE1C. Reported findings show TCR beta sequences accurately forecast HLA-A and HLA-B alleles in most subjects. Most CMV-associated TCR beta chains appeared HLA-restricted in a later analysis.

At sampling all donors were nominally healthy, likely with unrecorded immune exposures. Germline V gene lookup returns CDR1 LNHNV and CDR2 YYDKDF (reference sequence). The V end was cut by 1 base, the J end by 6 bases, with 12 bases between. The CDR3 contains 15 residues. PCR amplification relied on 60 Vbeta primers (plus 13 Jbeta primers). Profiled with immunoSEQ multiplex PCR; TCRdb holds only in-frame clones, not every one. The data hold fewer than 150,000 clones, with around 75% observed a single time. V is TRBV15 and J is TRBJ1-4; D unresolved. The clonotype comes from a man aged 25 to 40 in good health and CMV-seronegative. The specimen was PBMCs. CDR3 DNA sequence: TGTGCCACCAGCAGAGCGGCGGATTGGGATGAAAAACTGTTTTTT. It encodes CATSRAADWDEKLFF.